Each of the 9 T cell receptor beta chains below was sequenced from the same sample in a study of control samples from healthy donors and cancer patients. Profiling relied on immunoSEQ multiplex PCR, and the TCRdb table lists in-frame clones only, not all of them. The profile covers about 150,000 clones, with around 90% appearing a single time and over 1.5% taken by the ten largest. What was sequenced was blood. These receptors all stem from a man between 18 and 29 years old in good health.

V and J are TRBV3-1 (or the pseudogene TRBV3-2) and TRBJ2-1; D is unclear. V was pared by 6 bases and J by 5 bases, with 8 bases between. The germline V gene has CDR1 LGHDT and CDR2 YNNKEL (reference sequence). The CDR3 is made up of 12 amino acids. The CDR3 loop reads CASRDGHNEQFF. In nucleotides, the CDR3 is TGTGCCAGCAGGGACGGCCACAATGAGCAGTTCTTC.

The chain links TRBV28 to TRBJ1-6; D gene uncertain. Germline V gene sequence: CDR1 MDHEN, CDR2 SYDVKM. The germline V and J ends were trimmed by 10 bases and 6 bases, with 13 bases remaining between them. This CDR3 comprises 13 residues. The CDR3, as DNA: TGTGCCACCTCGGACCTATTTAATTCACCCCTCCACTTT. This sequence encodes CATSDLFNSPLHF.

The gene calls are TRBV20-1 and TRBJ1-4, with 8 nucleotides matching TRBD1. The V and J ends lost 3 bases and 1 base, in that order; junction bases with no gene match: 13. This CDR3 has 18 residues. Germline-derived CDR1 and CDR2 are DFQATT and SNEGSKA (reference sequence). The CDR3 DNA reads TGCAGTGCTAGTCCCCATGGGGGACAGGCCGGAACTAATGAAAAACTGTTTTTT. This translates into CSASPHGGQAGTNEKLFF.

This sequence joins TRBV7-8 and TRBJ2-3; TRBD1 might be the D (6 bases). The V gene lost 4 bases and the J gene lost 9 bases, with 17 bases spanning the gap. Per the germline V gene, CDR1 is SGHVS and CDR2 is FQNEAQ. The CDR3 spans 14 residues. The chain's CDR3 is CASSSHPQGRTQYF. CDR3 in DNA: TGTGCCAGCAGCTCCCACCCACAGGGAAGGACGCAGTATTTT.

This chain uses TRBV7-6 with TRBJ1-4, with D possibly TRBD1 on 6 matching bases. V was clipped by 5 bases and J by 5 bases, with 15 bases between them. This CDR3 contains 15 residues. Looked up from germline, CDR1 is SGHVS and CDR2 is FNYEAQ. CDR3 in DNA: TGTGCCAGCAGCCGTAGGCGGGGGCCGAATGAAAAACTGTTTTTT. It is translated as CASSRRRGPNEKLFF.

V gene TRBV11-3 combines with J gene TRBJ1-1; D not certain. Trimming left V 8 bases short and J 6 bases short, with 22 bases between. The CDR3 covers 15 residues. Per germline, CDR1 SGHNT and CDR2 YENEEA. This CDR3 reads CASPGRFNRKAEAFF. The DNA for the CDR3 is TGTGCCAGCCCCGGACGATTTAATAGGAAGGCTGAAGCTTTCTTT.

This chain connects TRBV9 to TRBJ2-7, with 12 positions matching TRBD2. There are 16 residues in the CDR3. V dropped 0 bases and J dropped 4; count of bases not matched to a gene: 5. CDR1 is SGDLS, CDR2 YYNGEE, per germline. The CDR3 nucleotides are TGTGCCAGCAGCGTAGGCACTAGCGGGGGGTTTTACGAGCAGTACTTC. Amino acids: CASSVGTSGGFYEQYF.

The chain combines TRBV27 with TRBJ2-7; TRBD1 is a possible D gene (6 bases). The CDR3 is 13 amino acids. The V end was cut by 2 bases, the J end by 3 bases, with 8 bases between. Germline values: CDR1 MNHEY, CDR2 SMNVEV (reference sequence). The CDR3 loop reads CASSLKDSYEQYF. The CDR3 DNA sequence: TGTGCCAGCAGTTTAAAGGACAGCTACGAGCAGTACTTC.

This clone was found once. The CDR3 loop is CASSDPGQNSYEQYF. In DNA form, the CDR3 reads TGTGCCAGCAGCGATCCGGGACAGAACTCCTACGAGCAGTACTTC. This rearrangement joins TRBV6-5 to TRBJ2-7, with 7 bases matching TRBD1. Trimming removed 6 bases from V and 0 bases from J; junction bases left unmatched: 8. CDR3 size: 15 residues. Looked up from germline, CDR1 is MNHEY and CDR2 is SVGAGI.